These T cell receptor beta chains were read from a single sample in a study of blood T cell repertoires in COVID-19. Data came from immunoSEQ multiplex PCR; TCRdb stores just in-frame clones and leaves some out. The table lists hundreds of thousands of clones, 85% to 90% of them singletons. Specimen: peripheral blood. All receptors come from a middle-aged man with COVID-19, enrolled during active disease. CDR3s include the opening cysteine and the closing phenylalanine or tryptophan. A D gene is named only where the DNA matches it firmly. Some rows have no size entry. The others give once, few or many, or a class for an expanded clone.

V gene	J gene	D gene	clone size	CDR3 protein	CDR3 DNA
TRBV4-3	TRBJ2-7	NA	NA	CASSQDKQGTYEQYF	TGCGCCAGCAGCCAAGATAAACAGGGTACCTACGAGCAGTACTTC
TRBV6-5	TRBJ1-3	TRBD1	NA	CASSQGQGGGNTIYF	TGTGCCAGCAGTCAGGGACAGGGAGGTGGAAACACCATATATTTT
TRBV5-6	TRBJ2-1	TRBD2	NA	CASSLPGLARAGGFNEQFF	TGTGCCAGCAGCCTACCGGGACTAGCGCGTGCCGGCGGGTTCAATGAGCAGTTCTTC
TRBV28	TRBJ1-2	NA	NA	CASSSPPEAVNYGYTF	TGTGCCAGCAGCTCGCCCCCAGAGGCAGTTAACTATGGCTACACCTTC
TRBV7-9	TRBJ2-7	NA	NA	CASSLAGRFYEQYF	TGTGCCAGCAGCTTAGCGGGCAGGTTCTACGAGCAGTACTTC
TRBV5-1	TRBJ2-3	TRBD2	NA	CASSLVASGRSTDTQYF	TGCGCCAGCAGCTTGGTTGCTAGCGGGAGGAGCACAGATACGCAGTATTTT
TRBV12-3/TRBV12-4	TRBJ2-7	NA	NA	CASSLNTGREQYF	TGTGCCAGCAGTCTGAATACAGGGCGCGAGCAGTACTTC
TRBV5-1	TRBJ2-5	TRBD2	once	CASSLAGGGRHPETQYF	TGCGCCAGCAGCTTGGCTGGGGGGGGTAGGCATCCGGAGACCCAGTACTTC
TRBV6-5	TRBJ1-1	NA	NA	CASRRGERLNTEAFF	TGTGCCAGCAGACGGGGGGAGAGACTGAACACTGAAGCTTTCTTT
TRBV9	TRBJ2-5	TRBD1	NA	CASSVGYRGETQYF	TGTGCCAGCAGCGTAGGCTACAGGGGAGAGACCCAGTACTTC
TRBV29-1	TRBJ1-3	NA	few	CSVPRTPNLNPSGNTIYF	TGCAGCGTTCCCCGGACACCGAACCTAAATCCCTCTGGAAACACCATATATTTT
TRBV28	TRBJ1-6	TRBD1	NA	CASSGGTEYSPLHF	TGTGCCAGCAGTGGGGGGACAGAGTATTCACCCCTCCACTTT
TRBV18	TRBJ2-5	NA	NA	CASSPTTTYQETQYF	TGTGCCAGCTCACCTACCACGACATACCAAGAGACCCAGTACTTC
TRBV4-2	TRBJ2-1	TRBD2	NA	CASSQDLSSGRGQQFF	TGTGCCAGCAGCCAAGACCTGTCTAGCGGGAGGGGGCAGCAGTTCTTC
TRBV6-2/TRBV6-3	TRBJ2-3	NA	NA	CASSYLGLSWVTQYF	TGTGCCAGCAGTTACTTGGGACTTAGCTGGGTGACGCAGTATTTT
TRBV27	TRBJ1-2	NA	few	CASSLGASGGYTF	TGTGCCAGCAGTTTGGGGGCGTCCGGCGGCTACACCTTC
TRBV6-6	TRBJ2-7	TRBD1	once	CASSPPAGTGTYEQYF	TGTGCCAGCAGCCCTCCCGCCGGGACAGGGACCTACGAGCAGTACTTC